The subject of this entry is one T cell receptor beta chain. This record belongs to a study of response to subunit inactivated influenza vaccine. MiXCR, applied by TCRdb to the RT-PCR reads, yields one record per CDR3 protein. The repertoire has about 800,000 distinct CDR3 sequences, around 20% of them found once; the top ten carry roughly 10%. The CDR3 is 16 amino acids. Per the germline V gene, CDR1 is KGHSH and CDR2 is LQKENI. The germline V and J ends were trimmed by 0 bases and 0 bases, with 9 bases remaining between them. The TCR was taken from a man in his forties or fifties who received an inactivated influenza vaccine. Material: PBMCs from blood, obtained around 5 days after vaccination. The V call is TRBV18, the J call TRBJ2-1; D is unresolved. The CDR3 sequence is CASSPPHTSSYNEQFF. CDR3 nucleotide sequence: TGTGCCAGCTCACCACCGCACACCTCCTCCTACAATGAGCAGTTCTTC. Full variable domain (missing parts from reference TRBV18 and TRBJ2-1): NAGVMQNPRHLVRRRGQEARLRCSPMKGHSHVYWYRQLPEEGLKFMVYLQKENIIDESGMPKERFSAEFPKEGPSILRIQQVVRGDSAAYFCASSPPHTSSYNEQFFGPGTRLTVL.